This T cell receptor (beta chain) emerged from a study of cytotoxic CD8 clonotypes in ibrutinib-treated CLL. Study-wide context: The subjects consisted of some 12 relapsed/refractory and about 14 treatment-naive individuals, with about 17 IGHV unmutated. Patients attained some 25 partial and 2 complete responses; at median 68 months, 14 remained remitted while around twelve progressed. General study points: Higher clonality was seen at ibrutinib response and a return toward baseline at progression.

The CDR3 length is 13 residues. Germline V CDR1 and CDR2: SGHNT, YYREEE (reference sequence). The V end was cut by 1 base, the J end by 10 bases, with 9 bases between. TCRdb keeps only in-frame clones here, not all; method: immunoSEQ multiplex PCR. The data hold some 200,000 clones, with more than 75% observed a single time. A remark on this clone: The target antigen is unknown.

The specimen comprised PBMCs, sampled after 12 months of ibrutinib treatment. The TCR sequence derives from a human donor with chronic lymphocytic leukemia. The chain recombines TRBV5-4 with TRBJ1-6; D is ambiguous. CDR3 DNA sequence: TGTGCCAGCAGCTTGTATGAGAGATCACCCCTCCACTTT. Translating gives CASSLYERSPLHF.